This T cell receptor (beta chain) was sequenced for a study of metastatic and nonmetastatic thyroid tumors. As for the study in general: Samples came from malignant and benign thyroid patients, and repertoires were compared across blood and tumor or nodule tissue. Study-level findings and limits: As reported, TCR beta diversity in blood and tumor was significantly higher in malignant thyroid tumors than in benign nodules.

Trimming removed 4 bases at V and 9 bases at J, with 13 bases between. This CDR3 region has 12 residues. Details on this clone: Its antigen is still unknown.

Original handling: Between-group CDR3 differences, defined by clinicopathological status, yielded a distant-metastasis classifier for papillary thyroid cancer. TCRdb recomputed clones from the PCR reads via MiXCR. None of the V and J calls come from the authors' own analysis; TCRdb made them. The table lists fewer than 40,000 clones, 25% to 35% of them singletons. Thyroid surgery had not been preceded by any treatment in any patient. This receptor was obtained from a female donor with papillary thyroid cancer or a benign thyroid nodule (not recorded which). Some clones in this sample may be carry-over from other donors' samples. Material for sequencing was blood. The gene calls are TRBV12-3 or TRBV12-4 and TRBJ2-7; weak D call: TRBD2 (6 bases). The CDR3 nucleotides are TGTGCCAGCAGTTCGTGGGGGACTGTGCAGTACTTC. Its translation: CASSSWGTVQYF.